This TCR beta chain was identified during a study of T-cell reconstitution after alpha-beta-depleted transplantation in children. Library preparation (for TCRbeta) was performed with unique molecular identifiers. TCRdb analysed the PCR reads with MiXCR anew, one entry per CDR3 protein. The sample lists around 480,000 distinct CDR3 sequences, about 31% occurring once. The V gene's germline CDR1 is DFQATT and CDR2 SNEGSKA (reference sequence). The CDR3 runs 16 residues. With V trimmed by 6 bases and J by 1 base, 12 bases remained unmatched. The genes are TRBV20-1 and TRBJ1-2; 9 nucleotides agree with TRBD1. This TCR came from a human donor who donated a stem cell graft to a child with aplastic anemia. The material was PBMCs from the stem cell graft donor, obtained from the stem cell graft. CDR3 loop: CSANPSRTGVNYGYTF. DNA of the CDR3: TGCAGTGCCAATCCGTCTAGGACAGGGGTTAACTATGGCTACACCTTC.